This T cell receptor (beta chain) was recorded in a study of OX40 agonist ivuxolimab in advanced cancers. Sequencing used immunoSEQ multiplex PCR; TCRdb keeps in-frame clones, though not all of them. The sample lists 90,000 to 150,000 clones, 80% to 90% occurring once. General study results and limits: With doses of 0.1 to 3.0 mg/kg, CD4+ and CD8+ blood T cells had undergone clonal expansion by week 6.

V lost 7 bases, J lost 7 bases, and 17 bases lay in between. Per the germline V gene, CDR1 is MDHEN and CDR2 is SYDVKM. This CDR3 has 14 residues. A note on this clone: Its antigen is undetermined.

The receptor was isolated from an adult with an advanced solid tumor such as melanoma, head and neck, liver or kidney cancer. Sequences were derived from CD4+ or CD8+ T cells sorted from blood, sampled in a trial of the OX40 agonist ivuxolimab. The rearrangement uses TRBV28 and TRBJ2-1, with D possibly TRBD2 on 5 matching bases. CDR3 in DNA: TGTGCCAGCATTGAAGGGCAGAGAGGGAATGAGCAGTTCTTC. Its protein is CASIEGQRGNEQFF.